The 12 T cell receptor beta chains below all came from one sample that was sequenced in a study of CD8 T cells in Susac syndrome. The RNA, about 0.45 to 1 ug, was put through reverse transcription using random hexamers. TCRdb passed the immunoSEQ multiplex PCR reads through MiXCR, listing each CDR3 protein once. The repertoire holds about 200,000 distinct CDR3 sequences, with 85% to 95% as singletons. The material sequenced was CD4+ T cells from PBMCs. Every receptor here comes from a human donor in good health.

This chain connects TRBV18 to TRBJ2-1; weak D call: TRBD1 (6 bases). The CDR3 sequence is 14 residues long. Germline V gene data show CDR1 as KGHSH and CDR2 as LQKENI. Trimming shortened V by 0 bases and J by 9 bases, and 12 bases separated the two germline ends. CDR3 in amino acids: CASSPPDSLTEQFF. The CDR3 DNA follows: TGTGCCAGCTCACCACCGGACAGCCTTACTGAGCAGTTCTTC.

The chain combines TRBV19 with TRBJ2-6; no clear D. Germline V gives CDR1 LNHDA, CDR2 SQIVND (reference sequence). V shed 6 bases and J shed 3 bases, with 6 bases lying between them. This CDR3 has 13 amino acids. CDR3 residues: CASRLDGANVLTF. CDR3 sequence (DNA): TGTGCCAGTAGATTAGATGGGGCCAACGTCCTGACTTTC.

V and J are TRBV19 and TRBJ2-1, with a weak D call TRBD1 (6 bases). Germline V gene sequence: CDR1 LNHDA, CDR2 SQIVND (reference sequence). With 6 bases removed from V and 8 bases from J, the gap between germline ends came to 14 bases. CDR3 length: 13 amino acids. Written as DNA, the CDR3 is TGTGCCAGTAGGCCGAATCAGGGGTATGAGCAGTTCTTC. It translates to CASRPNQGYEQFF.

The chain is built from TRBV29-1 and TRBJ1-6; 9 bases are shared with TRBD1. Germline CDR1 SQVTM, CDR2 ANQGSEA. J gave up 10 bases and V 8 bases, and 9 bases lay outside the gene matches. The length of the CDR3 is 13 residues. CDR3 protein: CSNTGTGKSPLHF. CDR3 DNA sequence: TGCAGCAATACCGGGACAGGGAAGTCACCCCTCCACTTT. Variable domain in full (rest from reference TRBV29-1 and TRBJ1-6): SAVISQKPSRDICQRGTSLTIQCQVDSQVTMMFWYRQQPGQSLTLIATANQGSEATYESGFVIDKFPISRPNLTFSTLTVSNMSPEDSSIYLCSNTGTGKSPLHFGNGTRLTVT.

CDR3 loop: CASSQPGYGYTF. CDR3 in DNA: TGCGCCAGCAGCCAACCCGGCTATGGCTACACCTTC. The chain employs TRBV5-1 and TRBJ1-2; D uncertain. CDR1 is SGHRS, CDR2 YFSETQ, per germline. There are 12 residues in the CDR3. Trimming took 4 bases from V and 4 from J, leaving 8 bases between them.

The gene calls are TRBV20-1 and TRBJ2-3, with D possibly being TRBD2 (6 bases). The CDR3 contains 11 residues. Germline CDR1 DFQATT, CDR2 SNEGSKA (reference sequence). The CDR3 is CRGGAGDTQYF. The CDR3, as DNA: TGCAGGGGGGGAGCAGGAGATACGCAGTATTTT.

The rearrangement joins TRBV29-1 to TRBJ2-1; 7 bases are shared with TRBD2. Trimming removed 8 bases from V and 7 bases from J; junction bases left unmatched: 5. CDR3 size: 11 residues. Germline lookup yields CDR1 SQVTM and CDR2 ANQGSEA. DNA of the CDR3: TGCAGCCCCCGGGACTATAATGAGCAGTTCTTC. It yields the protein CSPRDYNEQFF.

The chain has TRBV29-1 and TRBJ2-7; D could derive from TRBD1 or TRBD2 (5 bases each). Germline V CDR1 and CDR2: SQVTM, ANQGSEA. The CDR3 spans 13 residues. Trimming took off 5 bases at V and 0 bases at J, with 11 bases between the two ends. The CDR3: CSVCVGASYEQYV. The CDR3 DNA sequence: TGCAGCGTTTGCGTCGGGGCCTCCTACGAGCAGTACGTC.

The chain has TRBV2 and TRBJ2-3; D is perhaps TRBD2 (6 bases). From germline, CDR1 is SNHLY and CDR2 FYNNEI. Trimming removed 6 bases from V and 5 bases from J, with 15 bases in between. There are 14 residues in the CDR3. The CDR3 DNA sequence: TGTGCCAGCAGCTTCTTAGCGGAAGGAGATACGCAGTATTTT. Translating gives CASSFLAEGDTQYF. The full variable domain, rest sourced from reference TRBV2 and TRBJ2-3, is EPEVTQTPSHQVTQMGQEVILRCVPISNHLYFYWYRQILGQKVEFLVSFYNNEISEKSEIFDDQFSVERPDGSNFTLKIRSTKLEDSAMYFCASSFLAEGDTQYFGPGTRLTVL.

The rearrangement uses TRBV7-9 and TRBJ1-6; no clear D. Germline V gene lookup returns CDR1 SEHNR and CDR2 FQNEAQ (reference sequence). This CDR3 is 13 amino acids long. The ends were cut back, 5 bases at V and 10 bases at J, with 12 bases in the middle. The CDR3 DNA is TGTGCCAGCAGCCCCCTCATGAGATCACCCCTCCACTTT. This sequence encodes CASSPLMRSPLHF.

The chain combines TRBV3-1 with TRBJ2-1; TRBD2 aligns across 7 bases. This CDR3 spans 15 amino acids. The germline gives CDR1 LGHDT, CDR2 YNNKEL (reference sequence). V was clipped by 5 bases and J by 2 bases; unmatched bases: 6. The CDR3: CASSKGLVPYNEQFF. The CDR3 nucleotides are TGTGCCAGCAGCAAAGGACTAGTTCCCTACAATGAGCAGTTCTTC.

This chain joins TRBV15 and TRBJ2-3; 14 bases are shared with TRBD2. The CDR3 is 17 residues long. Per the germline V gene, CDR1 is LNHNV and CDR2 is YYDKDF (reference sequence). V shed 5 bases, J shed 4 bases, and the junction held 8 bases outside the gene matches. This CDR3 is CATSRGTSGSISDTQYF. CDR3 DNA sequence: TGTGCCACCAGCCGCGGGACTAGCGGGAGTATATCAGATACGCAGTATTTT.